One and the same sample provided the 25 T cell receptor beta chains below, sequenced in a study of blood T cell repertoires in COVID-19. Generated by immunoSEQ multiplex PCR, the TCRdb table keeps only in-frame clones and is missing some. The table lists tens of thousands of clones, roughly 88% of them singletons. The specimen sequenced was peripheral blood. The receptors originated from a woman aged 55-70 years with COVID-19, enrolled during active disease.

The chain links TRBV4-3 to TRBJ2-1; 13 nucleotides match TRBD2. CDR1 and CDR2 from the germline V gene are LGHNA and YSLEER. The CDR3 loop spans 17 amino acids. V shed 3 bases and J 4 bases; nucleotides not matched to a gene: 6. This CDR3 reads CASSQQLAGGNYNEQFF. CDR3 DNA: TGCGCCAGCAGCCAGCAACTAGCGGGGGGGAATTACAATGAGCAGTTCTTC.

This clone was recorded once. The chain recombines TRBV15 with TRBJ2-7; TRBD1 agrees at 8 bases. The CDR3 covers 14 residues. CDR1 is LNHNV, CDR2 YYDKDF, per germline (reference sequence). With V trimmed by 4 bases and J by 6 bases, 8 bases remained unmatched. In DNA form, the CDR3 reads TGTGCCACCAGCAACAGGGGGATCCCCTCCGAGCAGTACTTC. Protein: CATSNRGIPSEQYF. The complete variable domain, with remaining parts taken from reference TRBV15 and TRBJ2-7, reads DAMVIQNPRYQVTQFGKPVTLSCSQTLNHNVMYWYQQKSSQAPKLLFHYYDKDFNNEADTPDNFQSRRPNTSFCFLDIRSPGLGDTAMYLCATSNRGIPSEQYFGPGTRLTVT.

The CDR3 nucleotides are TGCGCCAGCAAGACAGAAATCCCAGATACGCAGTATTTT. Protein product: CASKTEIPDTQYF. The rearrangement joins TRBV5-1 to TRBJ2-3, with D maybe TRBD1 (5 bases). The CDR3 totals 13 residues. Germline CDR1 is SGHRS and CDR2 is YFSETQ. V shed 6 bases and J shed 4 bases, with 12 bases lying between them.

This clone was counted a single time. The J gene is TRBJ2-5, the V gene TRBV9, with D possibly matching TRBD2 (6 bases). Germline V gene sequence: CDR1 SGDLS, CDR2 YYNGEE. The V and J ends lost 4 bases and 0 bases respectively, with 10 bases between them. This CDR3 has 14 residues. The CDR3 DNA reads as TGTGCCAGCAGCCGTAGGAGGGACCAAGAGACCCAGTACTTC. Its translation is CASSRRRDQETQYF.

This rearrangement joins TRBV6-2 or TRBV6-3 to TRBJ2-2; possibly TRBD2 for D (7 bases). With 4 bases removed from V and 3 bases from J, the gap between germline ends came to 15 bases. Germline CDR1 is MNHEY and CDR2 is SVGEGT. The CDR3 consists of 16 residues. The CDR3 region has the DNA TGTGCCAGCAGTTCAGGGGTAGCGGGCTACACCGGGGAGCTGTTTTTT. It is translated as CASSSGVAGYTGELFF.

This chain links TRBV11-3 with TRBJ2-3; 8 nucleotides agree with TRBD1. The CDR3 spans 14 residues. Germline CDR1 SGHNT, CDR2 YENEEA. The V and J ends lost 5 bases and 2 bases, in that order; junction bases with no gene match: 3. The CDR3 DNA follows: TGTGCCAGCAGCCCCAGGGGGCCCACAGATACGCAGTATTTT. It translates to CASSPRGPTDTQYF.

This clone was counted once. The V gene is TRBV15, the J gene TRBJ1-1; D remains ambiguous. The V gene's germline CDR1 is LNHNV and CDR2 YYDKDF (reference sequence). The CDR3 has 14 amino acids. V dropped 0 bases and J dropped 9 bases, with 14 bases sitting between them. This CDR3 is CATSRDGEISQAFF. The CDR3 DNA reads TGTGCCACCAGCAGAGATGGGGAGATTAGTCAAGCTTTCTTT.

DNA for the CDR3: TGTGCCAGCAGCCCGGGGTTAACCTACGAGCAGTACTTC. Its protein is CASSPGLTYEQYF. The gene calls are TRBV5-6 and TRBJ2-7, with TRBD2 as a possible D gene (5 bases). The germline V gene has CDR1 SGHDT and CDR2 YYEEEE. V lost 4 bases, J lost 2 bases, and 10 bases lay in between. CDR3 size: 13 residues.

This chain connects TRBV18 to TRBJ2-1; possibly TRBD1 for D (6 bases). Per the germline V gene, CDR1 is KGHSH and CDR2 is LQKENI. The CDR3 sequence is 12 residues long. V was cut by 3 bases and J by 15 bases, with 15 bases left in between. CDR3 sequence: CASSPGHLSPFF. DNA for the CDR3: TGTGCCAGCTCACCGGGACATCTCAGTCCGTTCTTC. Variable domain in full (rest from reference TRBV18 and TRBJ2-1): NAGVMQNPRHLVRRRGQEARLRCSPMKGHSHVYWYRQLPEEGLKFMVYLQKENIIDESGMPKERFSAEFPKEGPSILRIQQVVRGDSAAYFCASSPGHLSPFFGPGTRLTVL.

J is TRBJ2-2 and V is TRBV3-1 (or the pseudogene TRBV3-2); 12 bases fit TRBD2. Trimming removed 4 bases from V and 3 bases from J; junction bases left unmatched: 3. Germline CDR1 reads LGHDT; CDR2 reads YNNKEL (reference sequence). CDR3 length: 16 residues. CDR3 region: CASSPLAGGYTGELFF. In nucleotides, the CDR3 is TGTGCCAGCAGCCCACTAGCGGGGGGATACACCGGGGAGCTGTTTTTT.

The chain carries TRBV19 and TRBJ2-1, with 10 bases aligning to TRBD1. This CDR3 is built from 15 residues. Germline CDR1 LNHDA, CDR2 SQIVND (reference sequence). V trimming: 3 bases; J trimming: 9 bases; junction bases outside the gene matches: 8. CDR3 coding DNA: TGTGCCAGTAGTATCGGGACAGGGGCCCTCGGTGAGCAGTTCTTC. Translation gives CASSIGTGALGEQFF.

The rearrangement joins TRBV30 to TRBJ1-1; 9 nucleotides line up with TRBD1. CDR1 is GTSNPN, CDR2 SVGIG, per germline (reference sequence). The CDR3 runs to 13 residues. With V trimmed by 6 bases and J by 3 bases, 5 bases remained unmatched. Written as DNA, the CDR3 is TGTGCCTGCCCGGGACAGGGAGACACTGAAGCTTTCTTT. It specifies CACPGQGDTEAFF.

The V call is TRBV25-1, the J call TRBJ1-1; the match to TRBD1 covers 8 bases. Germline CDR1 MGHDK, CDR2 SYGVNS. V gave up 7 bases and J gave up 8 bases; unmatched junction bases: 9. This CDR3 has 13 residues. Here the CDR3 DNA reads TGTGCCAGCACCCCGACCGGACAGGGCGAAGCTTTCTTT. Translation: CASTPTGQGEAFF.

This sequence joins TRBV4-2 and TRBJ2-5; maybe TRBD2 (6 bases). Per germline, CDR1 LGHNA and CDR2 YNFKEQ. The CDR3 extends over 15 amino acids. V was trimmed by 0 bases and J by 4 bases, leaving 12 bases between them. DNA of the CDR3: TGTGCCAGCAGCCAAGAGGCTAGAGCGGGAGAGACCCAGTACTTC. Its translation: CASSQEARAGETQYF.

V usage is TRBV6-6 and J usage is TRBJ1-1; D is undetermined. The V gene lost 4 bases and the J gene lost 7 bases, with 7 bases spanning the gap. Per germline, CDR1 MNHNY and CDR2 SVGAGI (reference sequence). This CDR3 contains 11 residues. This chain's CDR3 is CASSSHNEAFF. CDR3 DNA: TGTGCCAGCAGTTCACATAATGAAGCTTTCTTT.

This clone was counted once. The chain uses TRBV5-8 and TRBJ1-6, with D possibly matching TRBD1 (6 bases). Germline values: CDR1 SGHTS, CDR2 YDEGEE. Trimming pared 5 bases from V and 7 bases from J, leaving 19 bases between. This CDR3 spans 16 amino acids. CDR3 loop: CASRAGTPSWNSPLHF. Written as DNA, the CDR3 is TGTGCCAGCAGAGCCGGGACACCGTCCTGGAATTCACCCCTCCACTTT. Full variable domain (rest looked up from reference TRBV5-8 and TRBJ1-6): EAGVTQSPTHLIKTRGQQATLRCSPISGHTSVYWYQQALGLGLQFLLWYDEGEERNRGNFPPRFSGRQFPNYSSELNVNALELEDSALYLCASRAGTPSWNSPLHFGNGTRLTVT.

V is TRBV6-2 or TRBV6-3 and J is TRBJ1-4; tentatively, D is TRBD1 (6 bases). The CDR3 has 14 amino acids. Trimming pared 5 bases from V and 8 bases from J, leaving 15 bases between. CDR1 and CDR2 from the germline V gene are MNHEY and SVGEGT. CDR3 sequence reads: CASSDRTGEEKLFF. The CDR3 coding sequence is TGTGCCAGCAGTGACAGGACGGGTGAGGAAAAACTGTTTTTT.

The rearrangement joins TRBV29-1 to TRBJ2-7, with D possibly matching TRBD2 (6 bases). V was trimmed by 4 bases and J by 2 bases, leaving 12 bases between them. The CDR3 is 13 amino acids. CDR1 SQVTM and CDR2 ANQGSEA come from the germline V gene. The CDR3 bases are TGCAGCGTTGCGGCGGGGACCGCCTACGAGCAGTACTTC. Protein: CSVAAGTAYEQYF.

The chain links TRBV19 to TRBJ2-2, with a weak D call TRBD2 (6 bases). The ends were cut back, 10 bases at V and 7 bases at J, with 25 bases in the middle. In germline, CDR1 is LNHDA, CDR2 SQIVND (reference sequence). The CDR3 totals 16 residues. In nucleotides, the CDR3 is TGTGCCACCCGAGGGGCGGGGTTGGGAGTCCTCGGGGAGCTGTTTTTT. Amino acid sequence: CATRGAGLGVLGELFF. Filled out from reference TRBV19 and TRBJ2-2, the complete variable domain reads DGGITQSPKYLFRKEGQNVTLSCEQNLNHDAMYWYRQDPGQGLRLIYYSQIVNDFQKGDIAEGYSVSREKKESFPLTVTSAQKNPTAFYLCATRGAGLGVLGELFFGEGSRLTVL.

V gene TRBV4-3 combines with J gene TRBJ1-3, with 8 bases that match TRBD1. V trimming: 0 bases; J trimming: 2 bases; junction bases outside the gene matches: 0. The length of the CDR3 is 15 residues. Per the germline V gene, CDR1 is LGHNA and CDR2 is YSLEER. CDR3 in amino acids: CASSQETGAGNTIYF. CDR3 DNA: TGCGCCAGCAGCCAAGAGACAGGGGCTGGAAACACCATATATTTT.

The chain is built from TRBV6-5 and TRBJ1-2, with 7 bases aligning to TRBD1. The CDR3 contains 12 residues. Germline assignment: CDR1 MNHEY and CDR2 SVGAGI. V lost 7 bases and J lost 4; bases outside the gene matches: 3. CDR3 DNA: TGTGCCAGCACTGCAGGGGGCTATGGCTACACCTTC. Translated, it gives CASTAGGYGYTF.

As concerns this clone: In the same sample, other DNA sequences code for this CDR3. The rearrangement joins TRBV9 to TRBJ1-2; possible D gene TRBD1, 5 bases. Germline CDR1 and CDR2: SGDLS and YYNGEE. V dropped 0 bases and J dropped 4 bases, with 10 bases sitting between them. The CDR3 is made up of 14 amino acids. The CDR3 bases are TGTGCCAGCAGCGTAGGCCAGGGCACCTATGGCTACACCTTC. Translating it yields CASSVGQGTYGYTF. Variable domain in full (rest from reference TRBV9 and TRBJ1-2): DSGVTQTPKHLITATGQRVTLRCSPRSGDLSVYWYQQSLDQGLQFLIQYYNGEERAKGNILERFSAQQFPDLHSELNLSSLELGDSALYFCASSVGQGTYGYTFGSGTRLTVV.

The sample holds one count of this clone. The gene calls are TRBV7-2 and TRBJ2-3; TRBD1 matches 8 bases. The CDR3 has 15 residues. V dropped 0 bases and J dropped 6; count of bases not matched to a gene: 5. Germline CDR1 is SGHTA and CDR2 is FQGNSA. CDR3: CASSLALRGRDTQYF. The CDR3 bases are TGTGCCAGCAGCTTAGCGCTCAGGGGGCGGGATACGCAGTATTTT. Variable domain in full (rest from reference TRBV7-2 and TRBJ2-3): GAGVSQSPSNKVTEKGKDVELRCDPISGHTALYWYRQSLGQGLEFLIYFQGNSAPDKSGLPSDRFSAERTGGSVSTLTIQRTQQEDSAVYLCASSLALRGRDTQYFGPGTRLTVL.

The CDR3, as DNA: TGTGCCAGCAGCCTCGAGATGAACACTGAAGCTTTCTTT. Translated: CASSLEMNTEAFF. The rearrangement joins TRBV11-3 to TRBJ1-1; D gene ambiguous. Germline V CDR1 and CDR2: SGHNT, YENEEA. The V end lost 5 bases, the J end lost 0 bases, and 7 bases lay between the germline ends. This CDR3 is 13 amino acids long.

The rearrangement links TRBV28 to TRBJ1-2, with TRBD1 matching over 8 bases. Trimming at V came to 10 bases and at J to 2 bases, leaving 9 bases not matched to a gene. Germline V gene sequence: CDR1 MDHEN, CDR2 SYDVKM. There are 14 residues in the CDR3. The CDR3 DNA is TGTGCCACCCCAGACCGGACAGGGAACTATGGCTACACCTTC. It yields the protein CATPDRTGNYGYTF.